The source of this T cell receptor beta chain is a study of shared clonotypes between healthy human individuals. The CDR3 contains 15 residues. Germline CDR1 reads SGDLS; CDR2 reads YYNGEE. The junction had 7 bases not matched to a gene; V was cut back by 3 bases and J by 7 bases. Data came from immunoSEQ multiplex PCR; TCRdb stores just in-frame clones and leaves some out. The repertoire holds 2 million to 2.5 million clones, over 85% seen once, with 0.36% in the top ten. Concerning this clone itself: The antigen is unknown.

Study conclusions and caveats: Sampling covered blood only; tissue repertoires likely differ. Non-shared clonotypes showed lower generation probabilities than clonotypes common to all four donors.

The study enrolled healthy HIV-negative adults without recent acute infections or vaccinations as donors. The authors divided CD4+ cells into CD45RA+ naive and CD45RA-negative memory subsets. The receptor's source is a young man in good health. Some clones in this sample may be carry-over from other donors' samples. The chain links TRBV9 to TRBJ2-1; 10 bases align to TRBD2. Sequencing was carried out using naive CD4+ T cells from PBMCs. The subset was: CD45RA+ positively selected. The CDR3 nucleotides are TGTGCCAGCAGCGCTGGAGCGGGAGGGGGGAATGAGCAGTTCTTC. This gives the protein CASSAGAGGGNEQFF.